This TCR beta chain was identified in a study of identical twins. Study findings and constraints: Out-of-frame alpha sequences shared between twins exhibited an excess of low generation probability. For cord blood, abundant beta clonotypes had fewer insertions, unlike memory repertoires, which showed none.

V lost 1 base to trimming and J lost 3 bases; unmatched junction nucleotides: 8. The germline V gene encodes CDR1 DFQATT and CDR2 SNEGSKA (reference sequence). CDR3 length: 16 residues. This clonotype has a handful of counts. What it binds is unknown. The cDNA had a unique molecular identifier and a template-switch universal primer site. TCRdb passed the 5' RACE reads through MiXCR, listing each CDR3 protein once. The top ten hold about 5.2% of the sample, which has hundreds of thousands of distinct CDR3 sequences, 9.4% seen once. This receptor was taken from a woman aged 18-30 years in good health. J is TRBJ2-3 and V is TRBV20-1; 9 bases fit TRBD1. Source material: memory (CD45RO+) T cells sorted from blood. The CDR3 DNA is TGCAGTGCTAGAGCCCCAGGACAGGGGCGGACAGATACGCAGTATTTT. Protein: CSARAPGQGRTDTQYF.